A selection of T cell receptor beta chains follows, all from one sample in a study of cytomegalovirus exposure and HLA in healthy donors. Data came from immunoSEQ multiplex PCR; TCRdb stores just in-frame clones and leaves some out. The repertoire consists of around 190,000 clones, with approximately 80% occurring once and the leading ten covering 0.95% to 1.4%. Material: PBMCs. Source of these receptors: a woman between 40 and 55 years old in good health and CMV-seronegative. Each CDR3 is given with its conserved first and last residue. Fields, in order: D gene, J gene, clone size, V gene, CDR3 DNA, CDR3 protein. The D gene is left open where the match is weak. Only some rows state a clone size, as once, few, many or a class for expanded clones.

d_gene: TRBD2; j_gene: TRBJ2-2; abundance: -; v_gene: TRBV7-2; CDR3nt: TGTGCCAGCAGACCTCCCGGGACTAGGAGGGCCGGGGAGCTGTTTTTT; CDR3aa: CASRPPGTRRAGELFF
d_gene: -; j_gene: TRBJ2-7; abundance: -; v_gene: TRBV7-2; CDR3nt: TGTGCCAGCAGCTTAGGCGGGCCAAGCGAGCAGTACTTC; CDR3aa: CASSLGGPSEQYF
d_gene: -; j_gene: TRBJ1-3; abundance: -; v_gene: TRBV27; CDR3nt: TGTGCCAGGTCCAGGAACGGAAACACCATATATTTT; CDR3aa: CARSRNGNTIYF
d_gene: TRBD1; j_gene: TRBJ2-2; abundance: -; v_gene: TRBV30; CDR3nt: TGTGCCTGGAGTGTCCGGACAGGGGGCCTAGGGGAGCTGTTTTTT; CDR3aa: CAWSVRTGGLGELFF
d_gene: -; j_gene: TRBJ2-7; abundance: once; v_gene: TRBV11-3; CDR3nt: TGTGCCAGCAGCACCCCCCTCCCGGGGAACGAGCAGTACTTC; CDR3aa: CASSTPLPGNEQYF
d_gene: -; j_gene: TRBJ2-7; abundance: -; v_gene: TRBV10-1; CDR3nt: TGCGCCAGCAGTAGCAGGCTGGCTCAACAATTATTCTCCTACGAGCAGTACTTC; CDR3aa: CASSSRLAQQLFSYEQYF
d_gene: TRBD1; j_gene: TRBJ1-2; abundance: -; v_gene: TRBV7-2; CDR3nt: TGTGCCAGCAGCTTAGCCGGACAGGATGGCTACACCTTC; CDR3aa: CASSLAGQDGYTF
d_gene: -; j_gene: TRBJ1-1; abundance: -; v_gene: TRBV6-6; CDR3nt: TGTGCCAGCAGTTCCCCATTTACAGGGATGCTCACTGAAGCTTTCTTT; CDR3aa: CASSSPFTGMLTEAFF
d_gene: TRBD1; j_gene: TRBJ2-1; abundance: many; v_gene: TRBV5-6; CDR3nt: TGTGCCAGCAGCATGGACAGGGGGTGGACCTCCTACAATGAGCAGTTCTTC; CDR3aa: CASSMDRGWTSYNEQFF
d_gene: -; j_gene: TRBJ2-3; abundance: -; v_gene: TRBV2; CDR3nt: TGTGCCAGCAGTATTCGCAGGGAAAGCACAGATACGCAGTATTTT; CDR3aa: CASSIRRESTDTQYF
d_gene: -; j_gene: TRBJ2-3; abundance: -; v_gene: TRBV11-3; CDR3nt: TGTGCCAGCAGCGTTTCCCGGGACTCACCTTTCACAGATACGCAGTATTTT; CDR3aa: CASSVSRDSPFTDTQYF
d_gene: TRBD2; j_gene: TRBJ2-7; abundance: -; v_gene: TRBV18; CDR3nt: TGTGCCAGCTCTCAATTCACCGGGAGGGCCAACGAGCAGTACTTC; CDR3aa: CASSQFTGRANEQYF
d_gene: TRBD1; j_gene: TRBJ1-3; abundance: -; v_gene: TRBV23-1; CDR3nt: TGCGCCAGCAGAATGACAGGGAATCACTCTGGAAACACCATATATTTT; CDR3aa: CASRMTGNHSGNTIYF
d_gene: TRBD2; j_gene: TRBJ2-1; abundance: -; v_gene: TRBV6-5; CDR3nt: TGTGCCAGCACCGAGTATGGAGCGGGGGTGAAGGAGCAGTTCTTC; CDR3aa: CASTEYGAGVKEQFF
d_gene: TRBD1; j_gene: TRBJ2-5; abundance: -; v_gene: TRBV6-5; CDR3nt: TGTGCCAGCAGTTATTACTCAGGGGGGACCCAGTACTTC; CDR3aa: CASSYYSGGTQYF
d_gene: TRBD1; j_gene: TRBJ1-5; abundance: -; v_gene: TRBV7-8; CDR3nt: TGTGCCAGCAGCCCGAAGGGGACAGGGGGATATAGCAATCAGCCCCAGCATTTT; CDR3aa: CASSPKGTGGYSNQPQHF
d_gene: -; j_gene: TRBJ2-5; abundance: -; v_gene: TRBV5-8; CDR3nt: TGTGCCAGCAGCTTGGCCGGTCAGGGCCAAGAGACCCAGTACTTC; CDR3aa: CASSLAGQGQETQYF
d_gene: TRBD1; j_gene: TRBJ1-3; abundance: -; v_gene: TRBV19; CDR3nt: TGTGCCAGTAGTAGGGGACAGGCGGGGACCATATATTTT; CDR3aa: CASSRGQAGTIYF
d_gene: TRBD1; j_gene: TRBJ1-1; abundance: -; v_gene: TRBV19; CDR3nt: TGTGCCAGTAGGGACAGGGGGTGGAACACTGAAGCTTTCTTT; CDR3aa: CASRDRGWNTEAFF
d_gene: TRBD1; j_gene: TRBJ1-1; abundance: -; v_gene: TRBV11-2; CDR3nt: TGTGCCAGCAGCCGACAGGGGGCTATGAACACTGAAGCTTTCTTT; CDR3aa: CASSRQGAMNTEAFF
d_gene: TRBD1; j_gene: TRBJ1-1; abundance: -; v_gene: TRBV5-1; CDR3nt: TGCGCCAGCAGCTTGGGATTCAGGGGGCGAGCCACTGAAGCTTTCTTT; CDR3aa: CASSLGFRGRATEAFF
d_gene: -; j_gene: TRBJ2-5; abundance: once; v_gene: TRBV29-1; CDR3nt: TGCAGCGTTGGCCAGTTGCAAGAGACCCAGTACTTC; CDR3aa: CSVGQLQETQYF
d_gene: -; j_gene: TRBJ1-2; abundance: -; v_gene: TRBV18; CDR3nt: TGTGCCAGCTCACCGGGCCGACAGGAGTTCAACTATGGCTACACCTTC; CDR3aa: CASSPGRQEFNYGYTF
d_gene: TRBD2; j_gene: TRBJ2-1; abundance: -; v_gene: TRBV10-3; CDR3nt: TGTGCCATCAGCTCCGGGACTAGCGGGCACAATGAGCAGTTCTTC; CDR3aa: CAISSGTSGHNEQFF
d_gene: TRBD2; j_gene: TRBJ2-1; abundance: -; v_gene: TRBV11-3; CDR3nt: TGTGCCAGCAGCCCTTTTCCCTGGACTAGCGGCTACAATGAGCAGTTCTTC; CDR3aa: CASSPFPWTSGYNEQFF
d_gene: -; j_gene: TRBJ1-1; abundance: -; v_gene: TRBV28; CDR3nt: TGTGCCAGCAGACGGACAGTTAACACTGAAGCTTTCTTT; CDR3aa: CASRRTVNTEAFF
d_gene: -; j_gene: TRBJ1-5; abundance: -; v_gene: TRBV6-1; CDR3nt: TGTGCCAGCATCATTAACGGGGGAAATCAGCCCCAGCATTTT; CDR3aa: CASIINGGNQPQHF
d_gene: -; j_gene: TRBJ1-3; abundance: few; v_gene: TRBV6-1; CDR3nt: TGTGCCAGCAGTGAAGCAGCAAACACCATATATTTT; CDR3aa: CASSEAANTIYF
d_gene: TRBD2; j_gene: TRBJ2-2; abundance: -; v_gene: TRBV5-4; CDR3nt: TGTGCCAGCAGCTCCGGGACTAGCGGGAGGGCCGGGGAGCTGTTTTTT; CDR3aa: CASSSGTSGRAGELFF
d_gene: -; j_gene: TRBJ1-5; abundance: -; v_gene: TRBV9; CDR3nt: TGTGCCAGCAGCTCTCATGGGGGCAGCAATCAGCCCCAGCATTTT; CDR3aa: CASSSHGGSNQPQHF
d_gene: TRBD1; j_gene: TRBJ1-1; abundance: once; v_gene: TRBV4-3; CDR3nt: TGCGCCAGCAGCCAAGATCTGCCAGGGGGCGCGGTCGCTGAAGCTTTCTTT; CDR3aa: CASSQDLPGGAVAEAFF
d_gene: -; j_gene: TRBJ1-1; abundance: -; v_gene: TRBV2; CDR3nt: TGTGCCAGCAGTGAAGCCTTTCCACTAGGTCAAGCTTTCTTT; CDR3aa: CASSEAFPLGQAFF
d_gene: -; j_gene: TRBJ1-5; abundance: -; v_gene: TRBV5-8; CDR3nt: TGTGCCAGCGTCAGGGATGTTCGGGTCAATCAGCCCCAGCATTTT; CDR3aa: CASVRDVRVNQPQHF
d_gene: -; j_gene: TRBJ1-1; abundance: -; v_gene: TRBV6-5; CDR3nt: TGTGCCAGCAGTTACCAGAACACTGAAGCTTTCTTT; CDR3aa: CASSYQNTEAFF
d_gene: -; j_gene: TRBJ1-5; abundance: -; v_gene: TRBV11-3; CDR3nt: TGTGCCAGCAGCTCCCAACAGGGTGGGCAGCCCCAGCATTTT; CDR3aa: CASSSQQGGQPQHF
d_gene: -; j_gene: TRBJ2-7; abundance: -; v_gene: TRBV19; CDR3nt: TGTGCCAGTAGTATGAGGGCCGGCAACGAGCAGTACTTC; CDR3aa: CASSMRAGNEQYF
d_gene: TRBD2; j_gene: TRBJ2-7; abundance: -; v_gene: TRBV11-3; CDR3nt: TGTGCCAGCAGCTTAGGCGCCGGGGAGGGTTCCTACGAGCAGTACTTC; CDR3aa: CASSLGAGEGSYEQYF
d_gene: -; j_gene: TRBJ2-3; abundance: -; v_gene: TRBV18; CDR3nt: TGTGCCAGCTCACCATATCAGGGTAGCACAGATACGCAGTATTTT; CDR3aa: CASSPYQGSTDTQYF
d_gene: -; j_gene: TRBJ1-2; abundance: -; v_gene: TRBV27; CDR3nt: TGTGCCAGCAGGACACTGAACTATGGCTACACCTTC; CDR3aa: CASRTLNYGYTF
d_gene: -; j_gene: TRBJ1-1; abundance: -; v_gene: TRBV7-2; CDR3nt: TGTGCCAGCAGCCTTATGCAGGGGGAAGCTTTCTTT; CDR3aa: CASSLMQGEAFF
d_gene: -; j_gene: TRBJ2-4; abundance: once; v_gene: TRBV6-6; CDR3nt: TGTGCCAGCAGTCCCTGGGGCGCCGCAGAAAACATTCAGTACTTC; CDR3aa: CASSPWGAAENIQYF
d_gene: -; j_gene: TRBJ2-2; abundance: -; v_gene: TRBV4-3; CDR3nt: TGCGCCAGCAGCCAAGATAGCTACACCGGGGAGCTGTTTTTT; CDR3aa: CASSQDSYTGELFF
d_gene: -; j_gene: TRBJ1-2; abundance: -; v_gene: TRBV6-5; CDR3nt: TGTGCCAGCAGTTACGGGGGGGGCAGAGGCTACACCTTC; CDR3aa: CASSYGGGRGYTF
d_gene: TRBD1; j_gene: TRBJ1-1; abundance: -; v_gene: TRBV4-2; CDR3nt: TGTGCCAGCAGCCACGTATCGGGACAGGGGGCCCTGGCGGCTTTCTTT; CDR3aa: CASSHVSGQGALAAFF
d_gene: TRBD1; j_gene: TRBJ1-5; abundance: -; v_gene: TRBV9; CDR3nt: TGTGCCAGCAGCGCCACAGGGGGCGGCAATCAGCCCCAGCATTTT; CDR3aa: CASSATGGGNQPQHF
d_gene: TRBD1; j_gene: TRBJ2-7; abundance: -; v_gene: TRBV7-2; CDR3nt: TGTGCCAGCAGCTCAGACAGGGGAATTTCCTACGAGCAGTACTTC; CDR3aa: CASSSDRGISYEQYF
d_gene: TRBD2; j_gene: TRBJ2-3; abundance: -; v_gene: TRBV7-2; CDR3nt: TGTGCCAGCAGCAGTAGCGGGACCCCAGATACGCAGTATTTT; CDR3aa: CASSSSGTPDTQYF
d_gene: TRBD1; j_gene: TRBJ1-5; abundance: -; v_gene: TRBV7-2; CDR3nt: TGTGCCAGCAGCTCCCCGGGACAGGGATTCGGGCAGCCCCAGCATTTT; CDR3aa: CASSSPGQGFGQPQHF
d_gene: TRBD1; j_gene: TRBJ2-5; abundance: -; v_gene: TRBV11-2; CDR3nt: TGTGCCAGCAGCCTCCAAACCGGGACAGGGAGAGAGACCCAGTACTTC; CDR3aa: CASSLQTGTGRETQYF
d_gene: -; j_gene: TRBJ1-2; abundance: -; v_gene: TRBV7-9; CDR3nt: TGTGCCAGCAGCTTTTCGGGGGGGGCGGTAGTAGATGGCTACACCTTC; CDR3aa: CASSFSGGAVVDGYTF
d_gene: -; j_gene: TRBJ1-2; abundance: -; v_gene: TRBV18; CDR3nt: TGTGCCAGCTCACCACCGGCCGGGAATGGCTACACCTTC; CDR3aa: CASSPPAGNGYTF
d_gene: -; j_gene: TRBJ2-2; abundance: -; v_gene: TRBV5-1; CDR3nt: TGCGCCAGCAGCTTACTAGGACAGGGAGGGACCGGGGAGCTGTTTTTT; CDR3aa: CASSLLGQGGTGELFF
d_gene: TRBD1; j_gene: TRBJ1-1; abundance: -; v_gene: TRBV5-1; CDR3nt: TGCGCCAGCAGCTCGACAGGGGTGAACACTGAAGCTTTCTTT; CDR3aa: CASSSTGVNTEAFF
d_gene: -; j_gene: TRBJ1-5; abundance: -; v_gene: TRBV19; CDR3nt: TGTGCCAGTAGTATCGGTCAGGGGCGGGTTCAGCCCCAGCATTTT; CDR3aa: CASSIGQGRVQPQHF
d_gene: TRBD2; j_gene: TRBJ2-1; abundance: once; v_gene: TRBV7-9; CDR3nt: TGTGCCAGCAGCCTTTCTACGGGAGGGCACGATGAGCAGTTCTTC; CDR3aa: CASSLSTGGHDEQFF
d_gene: TRBD1; j_gene: TRBJ1-2; abundance: -; v_gene: TRBV27; CDR3nt: TGTGCCAGCAGCAAACCACAGGGGGCTGGCTACACCTTC; CDR3aa: CASSKPQGAGYTF
d_gene: -; j_gene: TRBJ1-1; abundance: -; v_gene: TRBV30; CDR3nt: TGTGCCTGGAGCCTAACAGGGTATGGGTACACTGAAGCTTTCTTT; CDR3aa: CAWSLTGYGYTEAFF
d_gene: TRBD1; j_gene: TRBJ2-7; abundance: -; v_gene: TRBV11-3; CDR3nt: TGTGCCAGCAGTTGGGGGACAGGGATGGACGAGCAGTACTTC; CDR3aa: CASSWGTGMDEQYF
d_gene: TRBD1; j_gene: TRBJ1-5; abundance: -; v_gene: TRBV9; CDR3nt: TGTGCCAGCAGTGACTCTACAGGGGAGGGCAATCAGCCCCAGCATTTT; CDR3aa: CASSDSTGEGNQPQHF
d_gene: -; j_gene: TRBJ1-5; abundance: once; v_gene: TRBV25-1; CDR3nt: TGTGCCAGCAGTGGGACCGGGGGGCCCCAGCATTTT; CDR3aa: CASSGTGGPQHF